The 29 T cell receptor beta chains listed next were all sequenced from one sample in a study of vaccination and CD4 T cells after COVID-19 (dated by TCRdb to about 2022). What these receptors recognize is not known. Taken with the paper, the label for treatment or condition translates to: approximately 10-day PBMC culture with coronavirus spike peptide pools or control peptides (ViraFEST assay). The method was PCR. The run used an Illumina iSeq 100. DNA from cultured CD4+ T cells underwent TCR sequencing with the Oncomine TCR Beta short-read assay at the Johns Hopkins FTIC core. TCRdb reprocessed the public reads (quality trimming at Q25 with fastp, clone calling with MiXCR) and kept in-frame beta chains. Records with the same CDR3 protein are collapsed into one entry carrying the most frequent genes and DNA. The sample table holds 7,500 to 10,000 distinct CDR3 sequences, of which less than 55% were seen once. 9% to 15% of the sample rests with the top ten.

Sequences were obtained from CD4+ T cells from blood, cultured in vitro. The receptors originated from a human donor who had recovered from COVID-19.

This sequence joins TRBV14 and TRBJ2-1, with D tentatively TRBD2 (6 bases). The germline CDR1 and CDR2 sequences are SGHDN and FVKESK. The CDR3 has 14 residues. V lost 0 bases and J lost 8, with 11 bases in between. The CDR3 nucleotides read TGTGCCAGCAGCCAAGATCTAACTAGCTATGAGCAGTTCTTC. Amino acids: CASSQDLTSYEQFF.

In DNA form, the CDR3 reads TGTGCCAGCAGCGAATCGCAGGACTCCTACGAGCAGTACTTC. Encoded protein: CASSESQDSYEQYF. The chain carries TRBV5-5 and TRBJ2-7; D remains unclear. Trimming stripped 4 bases from V and 0 bases from J, with 11 bases between. CDR3 length: 14 amino acids. The germline V gene encodes CDR1 SGHKS and CDR2 YYEKEE (reference sequence).

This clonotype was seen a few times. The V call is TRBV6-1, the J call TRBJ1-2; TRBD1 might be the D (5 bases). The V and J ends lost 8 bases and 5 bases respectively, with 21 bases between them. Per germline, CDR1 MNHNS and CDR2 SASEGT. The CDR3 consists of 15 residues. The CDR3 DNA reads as TGTGCCAGCGTACCCTTCGGTGGGGGTGCTTATGGCTACACCTTC. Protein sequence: CASVPFGGGAYGYTF.

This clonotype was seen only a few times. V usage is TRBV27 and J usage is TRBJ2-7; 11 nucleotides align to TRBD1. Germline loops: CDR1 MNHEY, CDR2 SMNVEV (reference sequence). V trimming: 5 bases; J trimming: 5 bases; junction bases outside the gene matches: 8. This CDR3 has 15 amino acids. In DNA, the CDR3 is TGTGCCAGCAGTCACTGGACAGGGGGCAGGAACGAGCAGTACTTC. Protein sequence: CASSHWTGGRNEQYF.

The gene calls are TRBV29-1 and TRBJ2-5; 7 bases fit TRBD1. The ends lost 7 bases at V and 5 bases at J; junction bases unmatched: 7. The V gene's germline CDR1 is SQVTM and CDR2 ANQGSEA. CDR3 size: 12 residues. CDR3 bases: TGCAGCGCCAAAAAGGGGGCTGAGACCCAGTACTTC. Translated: CSAKKGAETQYF.

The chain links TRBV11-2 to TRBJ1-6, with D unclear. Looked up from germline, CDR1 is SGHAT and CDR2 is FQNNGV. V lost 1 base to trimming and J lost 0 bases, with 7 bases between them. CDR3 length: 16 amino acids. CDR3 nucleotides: TGTGCCAGCAGCTTAGCGGCGACCTCCTATAATTCACCCCTCCACTTT. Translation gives CASSLAATSYNSPLHF.

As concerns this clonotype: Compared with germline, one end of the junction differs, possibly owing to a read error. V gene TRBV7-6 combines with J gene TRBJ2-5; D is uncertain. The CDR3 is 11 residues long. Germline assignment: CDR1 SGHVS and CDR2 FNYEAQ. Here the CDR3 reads CASSPRETQYF. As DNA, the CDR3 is TGTGCTAGCAGCCCTCGGGAGACCCAGTACTTC.

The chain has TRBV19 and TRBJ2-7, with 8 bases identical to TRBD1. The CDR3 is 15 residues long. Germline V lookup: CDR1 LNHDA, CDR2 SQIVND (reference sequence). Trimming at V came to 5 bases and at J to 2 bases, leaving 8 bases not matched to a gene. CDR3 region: CASSVSGTGAYEQYF. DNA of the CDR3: TGTGCCAGTAGTGTCTCCGGGACAGGAGCCTACGAGCAGTACTTC. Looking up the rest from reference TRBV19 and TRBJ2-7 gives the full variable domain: DGGITQSPKYLFRKEGQNVTLSCEQNLNHDAMYWYRQDPGQGLRLIYYSQIVNDFQKGDIAEGYSVSREKKESFPLTVTSAQKNPTAFYLCASSVSGTGAYEQYFGPGTRLTVT.

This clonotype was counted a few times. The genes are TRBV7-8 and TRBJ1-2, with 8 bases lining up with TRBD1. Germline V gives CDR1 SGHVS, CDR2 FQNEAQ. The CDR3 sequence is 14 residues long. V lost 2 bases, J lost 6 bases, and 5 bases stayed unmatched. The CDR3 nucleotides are TGTGCCAGCAGCTTACGGACAGGGACCGATGGCTACACCTTC. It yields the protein CASSLRTGTDGYTF.

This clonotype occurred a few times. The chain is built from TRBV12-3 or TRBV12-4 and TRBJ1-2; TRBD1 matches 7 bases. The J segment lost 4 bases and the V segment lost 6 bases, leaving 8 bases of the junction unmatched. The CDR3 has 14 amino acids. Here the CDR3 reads CASRSRDRFYGYTF. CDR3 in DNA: TGTGCCAGCAGAAGCCGGGACAGATTCTATGGCTACACCTTC.

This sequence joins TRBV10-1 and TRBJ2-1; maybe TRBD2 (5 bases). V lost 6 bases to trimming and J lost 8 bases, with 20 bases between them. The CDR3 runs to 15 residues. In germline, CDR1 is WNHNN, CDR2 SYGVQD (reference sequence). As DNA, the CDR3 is TGCGCCAGCAGCCCCCGACTATCCCCGGGCGATGAGCAGTTCTTC. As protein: CASSPRLSPGDEQFF.

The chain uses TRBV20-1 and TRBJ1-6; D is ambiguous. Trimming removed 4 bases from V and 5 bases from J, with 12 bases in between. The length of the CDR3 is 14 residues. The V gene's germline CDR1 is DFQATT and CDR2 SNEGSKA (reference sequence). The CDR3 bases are TGCAGTGCTAATTTAGGGCTACATAATTCACCCCTCCACTTT. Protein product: CSANLGLHNSPLHF.

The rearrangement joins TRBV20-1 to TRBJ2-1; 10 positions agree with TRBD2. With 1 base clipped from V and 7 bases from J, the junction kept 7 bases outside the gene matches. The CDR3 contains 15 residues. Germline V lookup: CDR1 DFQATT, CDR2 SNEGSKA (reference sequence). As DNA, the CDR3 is TGCAGTGCTAGAGGAGCTAGCGGGAGATTAAATGAGCAGTTCTTC. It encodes CSARGASGRLNEQFF.

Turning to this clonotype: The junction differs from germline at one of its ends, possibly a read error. CDR3 nucleotide sequence: TGTGCCAGCAGCTTGGACAGCGAATATGGCTACACCTTC. The encoded protein is CASSLDSEYGYTF. This chain joins TRBV5-3 and TRBJ1-2; possibly TRBD1 for D (6 bases). Being an ORF, TRBV5-3 has a function that is uncertain. The CDR3 runs 13 residues.

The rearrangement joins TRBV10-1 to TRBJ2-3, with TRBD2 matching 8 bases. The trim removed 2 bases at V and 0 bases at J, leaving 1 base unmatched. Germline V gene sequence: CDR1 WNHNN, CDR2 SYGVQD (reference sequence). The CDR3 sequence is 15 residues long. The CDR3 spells CASSEVAGSTDTQYF. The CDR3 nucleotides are TGCGCCAGCAGTGAGGTAGCGGGGAGCACAGATACGCAGTATTTT.

CDR3 DNA sequence: TGTGCCAGCAGGACAGGGACCACTGAAGCTTTCTTT. It codes for CASRTGTTEAFF. The chain employs TRBV6-2 or TRBV6-3 and TRBJ1-1; 7 nucleotides agree with TRBD1. The germline CDR1 and CDR2 sequences are MNHEY and SVGEGT. V lost 6 bases, J lost 4 bases, and 2 bases stayed unmatched. The length of the CDR3 is 12 residues.

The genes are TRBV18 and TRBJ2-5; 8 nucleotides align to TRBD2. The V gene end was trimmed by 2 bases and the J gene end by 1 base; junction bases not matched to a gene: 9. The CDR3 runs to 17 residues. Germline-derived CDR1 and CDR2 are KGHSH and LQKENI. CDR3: CASSPWSGGGVQETQYF. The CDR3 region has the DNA TGTGCCAGCTCACCATGGAGCGGGGGAGGGGTCCAAGAGACCCAGTACTTC.

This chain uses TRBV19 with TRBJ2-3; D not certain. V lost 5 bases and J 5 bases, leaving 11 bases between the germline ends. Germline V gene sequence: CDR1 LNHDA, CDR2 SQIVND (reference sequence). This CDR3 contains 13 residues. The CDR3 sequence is CASSRWTLDTQYF. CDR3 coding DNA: TGTGCCAGTAGTCGGTGGACGTTAGATACGCAGTATTTT.

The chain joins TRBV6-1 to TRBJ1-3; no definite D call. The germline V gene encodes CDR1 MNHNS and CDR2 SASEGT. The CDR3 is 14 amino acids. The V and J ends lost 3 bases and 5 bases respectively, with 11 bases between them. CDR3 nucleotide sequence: TGTGCCAGCAGTGATTACGGAGAGAGAAACACCATATATTTT. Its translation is CASSDYGERNTIYF.

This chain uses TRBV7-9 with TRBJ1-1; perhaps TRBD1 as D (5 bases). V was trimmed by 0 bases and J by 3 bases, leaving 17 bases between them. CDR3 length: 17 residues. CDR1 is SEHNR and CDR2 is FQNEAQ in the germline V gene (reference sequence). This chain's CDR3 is CASSLAGVRVGDTEAFF. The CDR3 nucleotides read TGTGCCAGCAGCTTAGCGGGGGTCAGAGTTGGGGACACTGAAGCTTTCTTT.

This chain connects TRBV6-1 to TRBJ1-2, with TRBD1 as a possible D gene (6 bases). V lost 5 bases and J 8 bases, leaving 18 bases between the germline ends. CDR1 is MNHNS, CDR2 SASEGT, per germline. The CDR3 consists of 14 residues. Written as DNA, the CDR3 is TGTGCCAGCAGTCGGACGCCACAGGGTCTGGGCTACACCTTC. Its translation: CASSRTPQGLGYTF.

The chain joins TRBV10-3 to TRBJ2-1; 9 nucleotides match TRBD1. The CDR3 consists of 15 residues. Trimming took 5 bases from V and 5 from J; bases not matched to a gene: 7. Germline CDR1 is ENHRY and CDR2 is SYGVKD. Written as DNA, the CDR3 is TGTGCCATCAGTCCCGGGGGGACAGGGAACAATGAGCAGTTCTTC. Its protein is CAISPGGTGNNEQFF.

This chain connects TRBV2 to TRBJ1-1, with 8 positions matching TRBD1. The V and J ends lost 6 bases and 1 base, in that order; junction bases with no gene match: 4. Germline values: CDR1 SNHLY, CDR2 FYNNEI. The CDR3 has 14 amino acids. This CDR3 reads CASRMDRANTEAFF. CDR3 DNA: TGTGCCAGCAGGATGGACAGGGCGAACACTGAAGCTTTCTTT.

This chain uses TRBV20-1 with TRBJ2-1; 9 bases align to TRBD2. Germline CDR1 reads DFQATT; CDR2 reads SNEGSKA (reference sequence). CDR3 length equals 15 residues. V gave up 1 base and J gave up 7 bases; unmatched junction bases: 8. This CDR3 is CSARVEGLAVNEQFF. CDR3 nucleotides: TGCAGTGCTAGAGTCGAGGGACTAGCTGTGAATGAGCAGTTCTTC.

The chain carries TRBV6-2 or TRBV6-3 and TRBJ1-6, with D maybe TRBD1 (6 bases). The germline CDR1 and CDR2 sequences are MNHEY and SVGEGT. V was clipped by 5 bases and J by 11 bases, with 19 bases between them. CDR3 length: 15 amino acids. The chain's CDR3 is CASSPPQGRNPPLHF. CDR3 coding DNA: TGTGCCAGCAGTCCCCCGCAGGGGAGAAACCCACCCCTCCACTTT.

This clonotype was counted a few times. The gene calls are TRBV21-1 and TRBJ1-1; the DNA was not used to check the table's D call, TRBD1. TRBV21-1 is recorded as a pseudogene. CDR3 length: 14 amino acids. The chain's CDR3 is CASSKEEGGTEAFF. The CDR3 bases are TGTGCCAGCAGCAAAGAGGAAGGGGGGACTGAAGCTTTCTTT.

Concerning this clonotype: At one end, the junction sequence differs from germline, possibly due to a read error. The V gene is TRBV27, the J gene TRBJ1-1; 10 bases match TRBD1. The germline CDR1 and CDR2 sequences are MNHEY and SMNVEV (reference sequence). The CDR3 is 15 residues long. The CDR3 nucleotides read TGTGCCAGCAGTTTTAGTCGACCGGGACAGGGGACTACGGTCTTT. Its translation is CASSFSRPGQGTTVF.

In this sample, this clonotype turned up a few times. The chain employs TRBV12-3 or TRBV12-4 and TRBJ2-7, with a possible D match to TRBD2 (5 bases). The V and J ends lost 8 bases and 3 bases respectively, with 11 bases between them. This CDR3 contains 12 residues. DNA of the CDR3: TGTGCCAGCGGATCGGGGAACTACGAGCAGTACTTC. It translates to CASGSGNYEQYF.

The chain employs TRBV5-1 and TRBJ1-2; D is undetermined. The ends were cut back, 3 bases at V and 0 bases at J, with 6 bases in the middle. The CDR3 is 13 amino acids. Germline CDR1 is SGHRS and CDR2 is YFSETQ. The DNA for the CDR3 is TGCGCCAGCAGCTCCGGAGCTAACTATGGCTACACCTTC. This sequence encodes CASSSGANYGYTF.